This T cell receptor beta chain was documented in a study of tumor and adjacent non-tumor tissue in lung cancer. Across the study: There were around eleven adenocarcinoma, a couple of squamous cell carcinoma and 1 small cell lung cancer cases. Stage I to III disease affected ten to eleven men and roughly 5 women aged 31 to 76.

Findings of the study overall: Significantly higher TCR diversity was found in tumor than normal lung.

No cell sorting was done before RNA was extracted from the tissue. More than 3 cm separated this lung sample from the edge of the tumor. A modified ARM-PCR protocol with three rounds of nested PCR amplified TCRbeta. MiXCR, applied by TCRdb to the multiplex PCR reads, yields one record per CDR3 protein. Of 94,000 or so distinct CDR3 sequences in the sample, around 80% were seen once. Regarding this clonotype: The antigen remains undetermined. A clone one base away is much larger, so this may be a read error. This is likely a read error, given that the CDR3 carries no conserved phenylalanine or tryptophan at its end.

Germline values: CDR1 MDHEN, CDR2 SYDVKM. The CDR3 loop spans 12 amino acids. The V and J ends lost 6 bases and 6 bases respectively, with 9 bases between them. The chain couples TRBV28 to TRBJ2-4; D tentatively fits TRBD1 or TRBD2 (5 bases each). The sequence was obtained from a woman aged 45 to 65 with non-small cell lung cancer. The sequencing input was distant non-tumor lung tissue. The CDR3 DNA reads as TGTGCCAGCAGCGGGACCGCAAACATTCAGTACTTA. This codes for CASSGTANIQYL.